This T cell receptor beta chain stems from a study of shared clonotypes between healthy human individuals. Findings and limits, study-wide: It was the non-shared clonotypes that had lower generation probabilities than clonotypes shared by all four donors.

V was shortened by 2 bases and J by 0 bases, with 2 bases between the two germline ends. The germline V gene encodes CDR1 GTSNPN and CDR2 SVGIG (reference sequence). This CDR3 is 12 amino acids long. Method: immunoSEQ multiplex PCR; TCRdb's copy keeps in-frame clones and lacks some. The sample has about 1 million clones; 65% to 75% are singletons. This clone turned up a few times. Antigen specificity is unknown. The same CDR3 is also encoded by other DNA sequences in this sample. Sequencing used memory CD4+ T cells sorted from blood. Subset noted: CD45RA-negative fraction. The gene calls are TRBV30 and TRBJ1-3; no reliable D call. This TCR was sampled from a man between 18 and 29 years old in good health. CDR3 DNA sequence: TGTGCCTGGAGTACCTCTGGAAACACCATATATTTT. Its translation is CAWSTSGNTIYF. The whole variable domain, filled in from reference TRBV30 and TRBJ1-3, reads SQTIHQWPATLVQPVGSPLSLECTVEGTSNPNLYWYRQAAGRGLQLLFYSVGIGQISSEVPQNLSASRPQDRQFILSSKKLLLSDSGFYLCAWSTSGNTIYFGEGSWLTVV.